This passage covers 25 T cell receptor beta chains from one sample sequenced in a study of Graves' ophthalmopathy and Graves' hyperthyroidism. RNA transcripts provided the template for amplifying TCR beta CDR3 regions. The first round was an RT-PCR with HTBI primers, and the second round was a multiplex PCR. From the multiplex PCR reads, TCRdb called clonotypes with MiXCR, one entry per CDR3 protein. Counted here are under 350,000 distinct CDR3 sequences, 17% occurring once; the ten biggest clones make up roughly an eighth. Sequenced sample: peripheral blood. The receptors stem from an adult man with Graves' ophthalmopathy.

This clonotype was picked up many times. The chain has TRBV7-2 and TRBJ1-2; weak D call: TRBD1 (6 bases). Germline V gives CDR1 SGHTA, CDR2 FQGNSA. CDR3 length: 14 amino acids. V was shortened by 5 bases and J by 1 base, with 11 bases between the two germline ends. DNA for the CDR3: TGTGCCAGCAGCGCACAGGGAGTTAACTATGGCTACACCTTC. Translating gives CASSAQGVNYGYTF.

This clonotype has only a few counts. The rearrangement uses TRBV2 and TRBJ1-6, with D perhaps TRBD1 (5 bases). The germline V and J ends were trimmed by 7 bases and 0 bases, with 19 bases remaining between them. The CDR3 totals 18 residues. Germline lookup yields CDR1 SNHLY and CDR2 FYNNEI. The CDR3 reads CASKTGPMGSSYNSPLHF. CDR3 DNA sequence: TGTGCCAGCAAAACAGGCCCGATGGGGAGCTCCTATAATTCACCCCTCCACTTT.

This clonotype has at least ten counts. V usage is TRBV12-5 and J usage is TRBJ2-2; D is ambiguous. The CDR3 has 12 residues. Germline V gene sequence: CDR1 LGHNT, CDR2 FRNRAP. CDR3 loop: CASADPSGELFF. DNA of the CDR3: TGTGCCTCGGCGGACCCTTCCGGGGAGCTGTTTTTT.

This clonotype was seen at least ten times. V is TRBV20-1 and J is TRBJ2-7, with TRBD1 as a possible D gene (6 bases). The CDR3 contains 15 residues. V lost 1 base, J lost 9 bases, and 22 bases lay in between. Germline V CDR1 and CDR2: DFQATT, SNEGSKA (reference sequence). The CDR3 here is CSARVPSGDPSGQYF. The CDR3 nucleotides are TGCAGTGCTAGAGTCCCCTCAGGGGACCCTTCCGGGCAGTACTTC.

This clonotype has a count of ten or more. This chain uses TRBV14 with TRBJ1-2; 10 bases agree with TRBD1. This CDR3 comprises 15 residues. Germline V gene sequence: CDR1 SGHDN, CDR2 FVKESK. The J segment lost 1 base and the V segment lost 6 bases, leaving 5 bases of the junction unmatched. This chain's CDR3 is CASRRTGGFNYGYTF. CDR3 in DNA: TGTGCCAGCAGGCGGACAGGGGGATTTAACTATGGCTACACCTTC.

Many counts were recorded for this clonotype. The rearrangement links TRBV29-1 to TRBJ2-5, with D maybe TRBD2 (5 bases). Trimming stripped 6 bases from V and 2 bases from J, with 10 bases between. The CDR3 runs to 12 residues. The germline gives CDR1 SQVTM, CDR2 ANQGSEA. The CDR3 here is CSVPGYQETQYF. CDR3 coding DNA: TGCAGCGTCCCGGGGTATCAAGAGACCCAGTACTTC.

This clonotype was counted ten times or more. This rearrangement joins TRBV5-4 to TRBJ2-7; 7 nucleotides match TRBD1. CDR3 length: 15 residues. CDR1 SGHNT and CDR2 YYREEE come from the germline V gene (reference sequence). Unmatched junction bases numbered 3, after V lost 0 bases and J lost 0 bases. The CDR3 sequence is CASSLGWDSSYEQYF. CDR3 bases: TGTGCCAGCAGCTTGGGATGGGACAGCTCCTACGAGCAGTACTTC. Drawing the rest from reference TRBV5-4 and TRBJ2-7, the complete variable domain is ETGVTQSPTHLIKTRGQQVTLRCSSQSGHNTVSWYQQALGQGPQFIFQYYREEENGRGNFPPRFSGLQFPNYSSELNVNALELDDSALYLCASSLGWDSSYEQYFGPGTRLTVT.

This clonotype was observed many times. V usage is TRBV7-2 and J usage is TRBJ2-3; 10 bases are shared with TRBD2. Looked up from germline, CDR1 is SGHTA and CDR2 is FQGNSA. The CDR3 is made up of 18 amino acids. Trimming cost V 5 bases and J 2 bases; bases outside gene matches: 13. The CDR3 DNA follows: TGTGCCAGCAGCCCCCGGGGTAGCGGGAGGTCGGACACAGATACGCAGTATTTT. Protein: CASSPRGSGRSDTDTQYF.

This chain joins TRBV30 and TRBJ1-3; tentatively, D is TRBD1 (5 bases). Germline V lookup: CDR1 GTSNPN, CDR2 SVGIG (reference sequence). V lost 5 bases to trimming and J lost 0 bases, with 11 bases between them. The CDR3 sequence is 14 residues long. CDR3 DNA: TGTGCCTGGGGGGGTGGGGCCTCTGGAAACACCATATATTTT. Translating gives CAWGGGASGNTIYF. Using reference TRBV30 and TRBJ1-3 for the parts outside the CDR3, the full variable domain is SQTIHQWPATLVQPVGSPLSLECTVEGTSNPNLYWYRQAAGRGLQLLFYSVGIGQISSEVPQNLSASRPQDRQFILSSKKLLLSDSGFYLCAWGGGASGNTIYFGEGSWLTVV.

This clonotype occurred many times. The gene calls are TRBV2 and TRBJ1-2; D not resolved. The CDR3 has 13 amino acids. CDR1 SNHLY and CDR2 FYNNEI come from the germline V gene. V was shortened by 4 bases and J by 2 bases, with 8 bases between the two germline ends. The CDR3 DNA follows: TGTGCCAGCAGTGTCGACCTCAACTATGGCTACACCTTC. Protein sequence: CASSVDLNYGYTF. Looking up the rest from reference TRBV2 and TRBJ1-2 gives the full variable domain: EPEVTQTPSHQVTQMGQEVILRCVPISNHLYFYWYRQILGQKVEFLVSFYNNEISEKSEIFDDQFSVERPDGSNFTLKIRSTKLEDSAMYFCASSVDLNYGYTFGSGTRLTVV.

This clonotype was detected many times. The V call is TRBV19, the J call TRBJ1-5; TRBD1 might be the D (6 bases). Deletions cut 6 bases from V and 4 bases from J, with 19 bases between. Germline-derived CDR1 and CDR2 are LNHDA and SQIVND (reference sequence). The CDR3 runs 16 residues. CDR3 loop: CASRWGQGIPNQPQHF. The CDR3 region has the DNA TGTGCCAGTAGATGGGGGCAGGGGATTCCTAATCAGCCCCAGCATTTT.

For the CDR3, the DNA is TGTGCCAGCAGCTCGCCGTCTCTAGCCTCGGGGGAGCTGTTTTTT. It is translated as CASSSPSLASGELFF. V usage is TRBV6-2 or TRBV6-3 and J usage is TRBJ2-2; tentatively, D is TRBD2 (5 bases). Germline CDR1 reads MNHEY; CDR2 reads SVGEGT. The CDR3 extends over 15 amino acids. Trimming took off 6 bases at V and 8 bases at J, with 19 bases between the two ends.

This clonotype has ten or more counts. The V gene is TRBV4-1, the J gene TRBJ2-5; D perhaps matches TRBD2 (6 bases). Germline CDR1 is MGHRA and CDR2 is YSYEKL. Deletions cut 0 bases from V and 1 base from J, with 15 bases between. CDR3 length: 17 residues. CDR3 nucleotides: TGCGCCAGCAGCCAAGAAATAGCGGAGTATCTCCAAGAGACCCAGTACTTC. The encoded protein is CASSQEIAEYLQETQYF.

The chain has TRBV11-2 and TRBJ2-2; no definite D call. V shed 5 bases and J shed 4 bases, with 5 bases lying between them. CDR3 length: 12 amino acids. In germline, CDR1 is SGHAT, CDR2 FQNNGV. The CDR3 coding sequence is TGTGCCAGCAGCCATCGCACCGGGGAGCTGTTTTTT. Translating gives CASSHRTGELFF.

This clonotype was found many times. CDR3 in amino acids: CAWSSTGSSYNSPLHF. DNA for the CDR3: TGTGCCTGGAGTAGCACAGGGAGCTCCTATAATTCACCCCTCCACTTT. The chain uses TRBV30 and TRBJ1-6, with a possible D match to TRBD1 (6 bases). CDR1 GTSNPN and CDR2 SVGIG come from the germline V gene (reference sequence). The CDR3 is 16 residues long. V lost 2 bases and J lost 0, with 11 bases in between.

This clonotype has ten or more counts. The rearrangement links TRBV6-1 to TRBJ2-5; TRBD2 agrees at 7 bases. J was trimmed by 3 bases and V by 4 bases; bases with no gene match: 8. Germline V gene sequence: CDR1 MNHNS, CDR2 SASEGT. The CDR3 has 15 residues. The CDR3 loop reads CASSASGESKETQYF. CDR3 DNA: TGTGCCAGCAGTGCTAGCGGTGAATCGAAAGAGACCCAGTACTTC.

This clonotype was detected many times. The chain has TRBV14 and TRBJ2-5; the D is unclear. Looked up from germline, CDR1 is SGHDN and CDR2 is FVKESK. The V end lost 0 bases, the J end lost 5 bases, and 19 bases lay between the germline ends. The CDR3 totals 17 residues. The CDR3 protein is CASSQDTRLSLVETQYF. In nucleotides, the CDR3 is TGTGCCAGCAGCCAAGATACACGACTCTCACTGGTGGAGACCCAGTACTTC.

In its sample, this clonotype was seen many times. The chain joins TRBV30 to TRBJ2-7, with D perhaps TRBD1 or TRBD2 (5 bases each). The CDR3 sequence is 13 residues long. The germline gives CDR1 GTSNPN, CDR2 SVGIG (reference sequence). Deletions cut 4 bases from V and 5 bases from J, with 15 bases between. The CDR3: CAWTTGQGNEQYF. CDR3 nucleotides: TGTGCCTGGACCACGGGGCAGGGCAACGAGCAGTACTTC.

Ten or more counts support this clonotype. The chain links TRBV28 to TRBJ1-5, with 8 bases lining up with TRBD1. CDR1 MDHEN and CDR2 SYDVKM come from the germline V gene. J gave up 6 bases and V 5 bases, and 12 bases lay outside the gene matches. This CDR3 is built from 16 residues. CDR3 loop: CASSPTGQGRSQPQHF. CDR3 in DNA: TGTGCCAGCAGTCCGACCGGACAGGGAAGAAGTCAGCCCCAGCATTTT.

For the CDR3, the DNA is TGTGCCAGCAGTTTCGCAGGGGGCGCCAGCCCCGAGCAGTACTTC. Translated, it gives CASSFAGGASPEQYF. The chain is built from TRBV6-5 and TRBJ2-7, with 8 bases fitting TRBD1. The germline V gene encodes CDR1 MNHEY and CDR2 SVGAGI. There are 15 residues in the CDR3. V gave up 4 bases and J gave up 6 bases; unmatched junction bases: 11.

This clonotype showed up many times. The V gene is TRBV2, the J gene TRBJ2-7; tentative D call: TRBD1 (6 bases). Trimming removed 8 bases from V and 5 bases from J, with 19 bases in between. CDR1 and CDR2 (germline): SNHLY, FYNNEI. The CDR3 length is 14 residues. Here the CDR3 reads CASALGALSDEQYF. CDR3 bases: TGTGCCAGCGCTCTGGGGGCCCTTTCGGACGAGCAGTACTTC.

This clonotype was counted ten times or more. The chain couples TRBV6-1 to TRBJ2-7; TRBD2 matches at 10 bases. V dropped 2 bases and J dropped 4; count of bases not matched to a gene: 8. This CDR3 contains 16 residues. CDR1 and CDR2 from the germline V gene are MNHNS and SASEGT. CDR3 residues: CASSERVAGGRYEQYF. The CDR3 DNA reads TGTGCCAGCAGTGAACGGGTAGCGGGAGGCAGGTACGAGCAGTACTTC.

This clonotype was detected many times. V usage is TRBV5-1 and J usage is TRBJ1-5, with unresolved D. With 4 bases removed from V and 4 bases from J, the gap between germline ends came to 12 bases. The CDR3 has 14 residues. CDR1 SGHRS and CDR2 YFSETQ come from the germline V gene. The CDR3, as DNA: TGCGCCAGCAGCCCCCTTGGATCAAATCAGCCCCAGCATTTT. Protein product: CASSPLGSNQPQHF. Complete variable domain (other parts from reference TRBV5-1 and TRBJ1-5): KAGVTQTPRYLIKTRGQQVTLSCSPISGHRSVSWYQQTPGQGLQFLFEYFSETQRNKGNFPGRFSGRQFSNSRSEMNVSTLELGDSALYLCASSPLGSNQPQHFGDGTRLSIL.

V gene TRBV7-8 combines with J gene TRBJ1-1; D is unresolved. The CDR3 loop spans 14 amino acids. The V gene's germline CDR1 is SGHVS and CDR2 FQNEAQ. V was trimmed by 5 bases and J by 8 bases, leaving 18 bases between them. Written as DNA, the CDR3 is TGTGCCAGCAGCCTAAGACAAAACCCCACAGAAGCTTTCTTT. Translation gives CASSLRQNPTEAFF.

This clonotype appeared many times. This chain uses TRBV28 with TRBJ2-5; the D gene is possibly TRBD1 (5 bases). Germline V gene sequence: CDR1 MDHEN, CDR2 SYDVKM. This CDR3 contains 15 residues. The V end was cut by 7 bases, the J end by 5 bases, with 20 bases between. In DNA form, the CDR3 reads TGTGCCAGCACCCCCCTGGGGCCACTCGGGGAGACCCAGTACTTC. This sequence encodes CASTPLGPLGETQYF.